This TCR beta chain was obtained from a study of cytomegalovirus exposure and HLA in healthy donors. This clone was seen only once. Its specificity is unknown. Primers included in the PCR were 60 Vbeta and 13 Jbeta primers. TCRdb keeps only in-frame clones here, not all; method: immunoSEQ multiplex PCR. The sample yields about 110,000 clones, 71% seen once. Overall study results and limits: Evidence from a later analysis indicated that most CMV-associated TCR beta chains looked HLA-restricted.

The sequence was obtained from a female donor in good health and CMV-seronegative. The specimen was PBMCs.

The DNA for the CDR3 is TGTGCCAGCAGCTTATCTTTCCCGAGCGGGAGTTACAATGAGCAGTTCTTC. Translation gives CASSLSFPSGSYNEQFF. This chain links TRBV7-6 with TRBJ2-1, with 8 bases identical to TRBD2. CDR1 is SGHVS and CDR2 is FNYEAQ in the germline V gene. There are 17 residues in the CDR3. The ends lost 2 bases at V and 4 bases at J; junction bases unmatched: 10.